In this sample, the clone carrying this TCR beta chain turned up many times. Germline assignment: CDR1 SGHRS and CDR2 YFSETQ. Trimming cost V 5 bases and J 1 base, with 15 bases left between them. The CDR3 has 15 amino acids. The data were taken from a study of CD8 T cells in ankylosing spondylitis. Each CDR3 protein gets one entry after TCRdb re-called the 5' RACE reads with MiXCR. This sample has around 130,000 distinct CDR3 sequences, with approximately 6.8% found just once. Sequencing input: blood, either unsorted or a sorted T cell fraction (not recorded which). The clonotype comes from a male donor with ankylosing spondylitis or in good health (not recorded which). This rearrangement joins TRBV5-1 to TRBJ1-1; D unresolved. CDR3 sequence (DNA): TGCGCCAGCAGACTCTCCCTGAGGGAGAACACTGAAGCTTTCTTT. It codes for CASRLSLRENTEAFF.